This T cell receptor beta chain was sequenced during a study of blood T cells in healthy people across ages. Study-wide points: Strong correlation was found linking TCR beta diversity to naive T cell percentage. For the donors, CMV status was unknown and possibly confounded expanded clonotype changes. Since the PBMCs were unsorted, naive and antigen-experienced cells could not be conclusively compared.

From germline, CDR1 is DFQATT and CDR2 SNEGSKA (reference sequence). The CDR3 covers 11 residues. Trimming shortened V by 5 bases and J by 10 bases, and 12 bases separated the two germline ends. In regard to this clonotype: The antigen is undetermined.

PCR was performed a second time for roughly 7 to 11 cycles using a sample-barcoded 5' primer and a J-beta primer mix. TCRdb itself ran the 5' RACE reads through MiXCR, one entry per CDR3 protein. Among 650,000 to 800,000 distinct CDR3 sequences listed, more than 45% were seen once. Each donor's blood draw was 7.5 to 10 milliliters of peripheral blood. The receptor comes from a woman aged 80 or older in good health. Sequencing was done on a sample of blood. The chain couples TRBV20-1 to TRBJ2-1, with D possibly being TRBD2 (5 bases). The CDR3 region is CSAPLGREQFF. The CDR3 DNA reads TGCAGTGCTCCACTAGGCAGGGAGCAGTTCTTC.